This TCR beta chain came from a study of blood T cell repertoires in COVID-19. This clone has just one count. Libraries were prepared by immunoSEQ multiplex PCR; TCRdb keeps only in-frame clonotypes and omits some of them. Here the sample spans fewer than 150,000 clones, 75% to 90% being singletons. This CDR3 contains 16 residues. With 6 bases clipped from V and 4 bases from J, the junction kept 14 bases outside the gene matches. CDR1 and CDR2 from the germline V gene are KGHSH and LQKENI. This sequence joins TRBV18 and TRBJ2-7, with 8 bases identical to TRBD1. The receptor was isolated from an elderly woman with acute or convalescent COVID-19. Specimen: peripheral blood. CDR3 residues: CASSPPTGAVFYEQYF. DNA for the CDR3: TGTGCCAGCTCGCCCCCGACAGGGGCCGTCTTTTACGAGCAGTACTTC. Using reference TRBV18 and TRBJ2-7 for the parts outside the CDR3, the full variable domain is NAGVMQNPRHLVRRRGQEARLRCSPMKGHSHVYWYRQLPEEGLKFMVYLQKENIIDESGMPKERFSAEFPKEGPSILRIQQVVRGDSAAYFCASSPPTGAVFYEQYFGPGTRLTVT.